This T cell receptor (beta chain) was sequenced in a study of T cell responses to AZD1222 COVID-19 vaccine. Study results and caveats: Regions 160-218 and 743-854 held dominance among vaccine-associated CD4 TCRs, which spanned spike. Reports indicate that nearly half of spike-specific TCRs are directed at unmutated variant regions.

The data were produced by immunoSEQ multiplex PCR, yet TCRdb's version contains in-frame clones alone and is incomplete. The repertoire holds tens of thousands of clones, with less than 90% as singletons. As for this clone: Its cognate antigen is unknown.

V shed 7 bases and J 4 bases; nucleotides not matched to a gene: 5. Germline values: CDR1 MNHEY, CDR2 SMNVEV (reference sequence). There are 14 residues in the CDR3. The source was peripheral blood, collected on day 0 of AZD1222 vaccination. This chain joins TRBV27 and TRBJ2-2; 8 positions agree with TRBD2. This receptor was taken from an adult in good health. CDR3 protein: CASNRGGSTGELFF. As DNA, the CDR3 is TGTGCCAGCAACCGGGGGGGTTCCACCGGGGAGCTGTTTTTT.